The 29 T cell receptor beta chains reported below all come from one sample, sequenced in a study of cytomegalovirus exposure and HLA in healthy donors. Repertoires were generated with immunoSEQ multiplex PCR, while TCRdb's copy carries only in-frame clones and drops some. Among approximately 270,000 clones listed, roughly 87% were seen once. Sequenced: PBMCs. These receptor sequences come from a man aged 18 to 30 in good health and CMV-seropositive.

The chain couples TRBV7-9 to TRBJ1-1; D is undetermined. With 2 bases removed from V and 8 bases from J, the gap between germline ends came to 9 bases. CDR3 size: 12 residues. Looked up from germline, CDR1 is SEHNR and CDR2 is FQNEAQ (reference sequence). CDR3 protein: CASSLFTREAFF. As DNA, the CDR3 is TGTGCCAGCAGCTTATTCACCCGGGAAGCTTTCTTT.

This sequence joins TRBV4-1 and TRBJ1-3, with D unresolved. In germline, CDR1 is MGHRA, CDR2 YSYEKL. Trimming removed 1 base at V and 1 base at J, with 14 bases between. The CDR3 has 17 amino acids. This chain's CDR3 is CASSQGGWVLSGNTIYF. The CDR3 DNA sequence: TGCGCCAGCAGCCAAGGAGGATGGGTCTTGTCTGGAAACACCATATATTTT.

This rearrangement joins TRBV5-1 to TRBJ1-1, with unresolved D. From germline, CDR1 is SGHRS and CDR2 YFSETQ. The ends were cut back, 2 bases at V and 1 base at J, with 6 bases in the middle. This CDR3 contains 13 residues. CDR3 loop: CASSFAGNTEAFF. DNA of the CDR3: TGCGCCAGCAGCTTTGCGGGGAACACTGAAGCTTTCTTT.

V is TRBV19 and J is TRBJ2-3; a weak D match, TRBD2 (6 bases). Germline V lookup: CDR1 LNHDA, CDR2 SQIVND (reference sequence). The CDR3 consists of 14 residues. V lost 5 bases, J lost 1 base, and 10 bases lay in between. CDR3 in amino acids: CASSQLARTDTQYF. In nucleotides, the CDR3 is TGTGCCAGTAGTCAACTAGCTCGCACAGATACGCAGTATTTT.

The V and J genes are TRBV11-3 and TRBJ2-3, with 13 positions matching TRBD2. The germline V gene encodes CDR1 SGHNT and CDR2 YENEEA. Trimming at V came to 3 bases and at J to 6 bases, leaving 6 bases not matched to a gene. The CDR3 extends over 16 amino acids. CDR3: CASSLGLAGPGDTQYF. CDR3 sequence (DNA): TGTGCCAGCAGCTTGGGACTAGCGGGGCCCGGGGATACGCAGTATTTT.

A word on this clone: Other DNA sequences in this sample translate to the same CDR3. The gene calls are TRBV29-1 and TRBJ1-1; 8 bases agree with TRBD1. CDR1 and CDR2 from the germline V gene are SQVTM and ANQGSEA. Trimming cost V 7 bases and J 5 bases; bases outside gene matches: 6. The CDR3 length is 12 residues. Here the CDR3 reads CSGDRGGTEAFF. The CDR3 coding sequence is TGCAGCGGTGACAGGGGAGGAACTGAAGCTTTCTTT.

The genes are TRBV28 and TRBJ1-1, with 9 nucleotides matching TRBD1. The V gene end was trimmed by 6 bases and the J gene end by 3 bases; junction bases not matched to a gene: 8. CDR3 length: 15 residues. Germline CDR1 MDHEN, CDR2 SYDVKM. In DNA form, the CDR3 reads TGTGCCAGCAGACCCCAGACAGGGGGGGACACTGAAGCTTTCTTT. Residues: CASRPQTGGDTEAFF. Looking up the rest from reference TRBV28 and TRBJ1-1 gives the full variable domain: DVKVTQSSRYLVKRTGEKVFLECVQDMDHENMFWYRQDPGLGLRLIYFSYDVKMKEKGDIPEGYSVSREKKERFSLILESASTNQTSMYLCASRPQTGGDTEAFFGQGTRLTVV.

This clone occurred a few times. The gene calls are TRBV18 and TRBJ2-2; possibly TRBD1 for D (6 bases). The CDR3 spans 13 residues. The V and J ends lost 4 bases and 6 bases respectively, with 9 bases between them. CDR1 and CDR2 (germline): KGHSH, LQKENI. The CDR3 DNA is TGTGCCAGCTCACGGACAGTCGCCGGGGAGCTGTTTTTT. Translation gives CASSRTVAGELFF.

The V gene is TRBV11-3, the J gene TRBJ2-2; weak D call: TRBD2 (6 bases). The CDR3 totals 15 residues. Trimming left V 1 base short and J 1 base short, with 7 bases between. Germline V gene lookup returns CDR1 SGHNT and CDR2 YENEEA. The CDR3 nucleotides read TGTGCCAGCAGCTTAGGGGGACTGAACACCGGGGAGCTGTTTTTT. This translates into CASSLGGLNTGELFF.

The genes are TRBV30 and TRBJ1-1; tentatively, D is TRBD1 (5 bases). This CDR3 comprises 13 residues. Trimming took 2 bases from V and 1 from J, leaving 8 bases between them. Per germline, CDR1 GTSNPN and CDR2 SVGIG (reference sequence). The CDR3 DNA sequence: TGTGCCTGGAGTCATGGACAGAACACTGAAGCTTTCTTT. Translation gives CAWSHGQNTEAFF.

J is TRBJ1-2 and V is TRBV5-4, with a possible D match to TRBD1 (6 bases). The CDR3 is 16 amino acids. V lost 2 bases, J lost 4 bases, and 18 bases lay in between. Per germline, CDR1 SGHNT and CDR2 YYREEE (reference sequence). The CDR3 spells CASSLSTQGPIYGYTF. DNA of the CDR3: TGTGCCAGCAGCTTAAGTACCCAGGGGCCTATCTATGGCTACACCTTC.

The chain uses TRBV6-5 and TRBJ1-1, with 7 nucleotides matching TRBD1. Germline V CDR1 and CDR2: MNHEY, SVGAGI. The CDR3 length is 14 residues. Germline trimming cut 2 bases from V and 8 bases from J; bases unmatched to any gene: 8. The CDR3 DNA sequence: TGTGCCAGCAGTTACGGGACAGCGTCCCGGGAAGCTTTCTTT. Protein: CASSYGTASREAFF.

The chain uses TRBV18 and TRBJ2-2; D unclear. The ends were cut back, 3 bases at V and 6 bases at J, with 20 bases in the middle. The germline CDR1 and CDR2 sequences are KGHSH and LQKENI. CDR3 length: 17 amino acids. In DNA form, the CDR3 reads TGTGCCAGCTCACCTATCAGTCTTACACCAGGCCCCGGGGAGCTGTTTTTT. Its protein is CASSPISLTPGPGELFF. The entire variable domain, with the rest obtained from reference TRBV18 and TRBJ2-2, is as follows: NAGVMQNPRHLVRRRGQEARLRCSPMKGHSHVYWYRQLPEEGLKFMVYLQKENIIDESGMPKERFSAEFPKEGPSILRIQQVVRGDSAAYFCASSPISLTPGPGELFFGEGSRLTVL.

The V gene is TRBV7-9, the J gene TRBJ2-3; D possibly corresponds to TRBD2 (6 bases). Trimming took off 5 bases at V and 2 bases at J, with 17 bases between the two ends. The CDR3 is 16 amino acids. Germline lookup yields CDR1 SEHNR and CDR2 FQNEAQ (reference sequence). The CDR3 nucleotides are TGTGCCAGCAGCCCCGGGACTCACCCACTCACAGATACGCAGTATTTT. Translated, it gives CASSPGTHPLTDTQYF.

The chain links TRBV10-1 to TRBJ2-7; D might be TRBD1 or TRBD2, each matching 6 bases. CDR3 size: 13 residues. Trimming pared 2 bases from V and 6 bases from J, leaving 11 bases between. CDR1 and CDR2 from the germline V gene are WNHNN and SYGVQD (reference sequence). CDR3: CASSEVGGFEQYF. The CDR3 coding sequence is TGCGCCAGCAGTGAGGTGGGGGGCTTCGAGCAGTACTTC.

V is TRBV11-2 and J is TRBJ1-1, with TRBD1 matching 7 bases. This CDR3 is built from 13 residues. CDR1 SGHAT and CDR2 FQNNGV come from the germline V gene. After removal of 6 bases from V and 5 bases from J, the junction contained 6 bases not matched to a gene. The CDR3 protein is CASRWTGQTEAFF. In DNA form, the CDR3 reads TGTGCCAGCAGATGGACAGGCCAGACTGAAGCTTTCTTT.

The rearrangement links TRBV4-3 to TRBJ2-1; 11 nucleotides line up with TRBD2. J lost 7 bases, V lost 0 bases, and 2 bases had no gene match. This CDR3 has 15 amino acids. Germline V CDR1 and CDR2: LGHNA, YSLEER. The CDR3 DNA sequence: TGCGCCAGCAGCCAAGAGGGACTAGCGGTTAATGAGCAGTTCTTC. The encoded protein is CASSQEGLAVNEQFF.

The chain uses TRBV19 and TRBJ1-1; TRBD1 is a possible D gene (6 bases). The V gene's germline CDR1 is LNHDA and CDR2 SQIVND (reference sequence). V shed 3 bases and J shed 3 bases, with 11 bases lying between them. CDR3 length: 14 amino acids. The CDR3 sequence: CASSIGTPYTEAFF. The CDR3 DNA follows: TGTGCCAGTAGTATCGGGACACCTTACACTGAAGCTTTCTTT.

CDR3 loop: CASSNPRGYGYTF. CDR3 nucleotide sequence: TGTGCCAGCAGTAACCCCAGGGGCTATGGCTACACCTTC. This chain links TRBV2 with TRBJ1-2; perhaps TRBD1 as D (6 bases). The CDR3 contains 13 residues. V was pared by 5 bases and J by 4 bases, with 11 bases between. Germline CDR1 is SNHLY and CDR2 is FYNNEI.

J is TRBJ2-4 and V is TRBV4-3; D is perhaps TRBD1 (6 bases). CDR1 is LGHNA and CDR2 is YSLEER in the germline V gene. CDR3 length: 15 amino acids. The V end lost 4 bases, the J end lost 7 bases, and 17 bases lay between the germline ends. The CDR3 reads CASSRIWAQGNIQYF. CDR3 bases: TGCGCCAGCAGCCGCATCTGGGCCCAGGGGAACATTCAGTACTTC.

The rearrangement joins TRBV23-1 to TRBJ1-2; 7 bases agree with TRBD1. TRBV23-1 is reported as an ORF; its role is uncertain. Unmatched junction bases numbered 10, after V lost 2 bases and J lost 4 bases. This CDR3 is built from 16 residues. CDR3 DNA sequence: TGCGCCAGCAGTCAAATTCTTAACGACAGGGCCTATGGCTACACCTTC. Translated: CASSQILNDRAYGYTF.

The chain carries TRBV5-1 and TRBJ2-2; 11 bases are shared with TRBD2. J gave up 3 bases and V 5 bases, and 12 bases lay outside the gene matches. The CDR3 extends over 18 amino acids. The germline V gene encodes CDR1 SGHRS and CDR2 YFSETQ. CDR3 nucleotides: TGCGCCAGCAGTGATTTTAGCGGGAGGGTGTCGGACACCGGGGAGCTGTTTTTT. As protein: CASSDFSGRVSDTGELFF.

The genes are TRBV9 and TRBJ2-1; D could derive from TRBD1 or TRBD2 (7 bases each). The CDR3 covers 15 residues. V dropped 3 bases and J dropped 2 bases, with 12 bases sitting between them. Germline V lookup: CDR1 SGDLS, CDR2 YYNGEE. The CDR3 reads CASSGAGQTYNEQFF. DNA of the CDR3: TGTGCCAGCAGCGGAGCGGGACAGACCTACAATGAGCAGTTCTTC.

The chain carries TRBV7-7 and TRBJ2-1; 11 bases map to TRBD2. V lost 5 bases, J lost 6 bases, and 6 bases stayed unmatched. The CDR3 has 15 amino acids. CDR1 is SSHAT and CDR2 is FNYEAQ in the germline V gene (reference sequence). CDR3 residues: CASSPVAGGPNEQFF. CDR3 bases: TGTGCCAGCAGCCCAGTAGCGGGAGGGCCCAATGAGCAGTTCTTC. The variable domain in full, with the rest retrieved from reference TRBV7-7 and TRBJ2-1, is GAGVSQSPRYKVTKRGQDVTLRCDPISSHATLYWYQQALGQGPEFLTYFNYEAQPDKSGLPSDRFSAERPEGSISTLTIQRTEQRDSAMYRCASSPVAGGPNEQFFGPGTRLTVL.

The rearrangement uses TRBV19 and TRBJ1-2; no firm D call. Trimming took off 6 bases at V and 5 bases at J, with 10 bases between the two ends. The CDR3 length is 12 residues. Germline loops: CDR1 LNHDA, CDR2 SQIVND (reference sequence). The CDR3 DNA follows: TGTGCCAGTAGCCTGGCGGATTATGGCTACACCTTC. Protein sequence: CASSLADYGYTF.

The V call is TRBV7-9, the J call TRBJ1-3, with a tentative D call TRBD1 (6 bases). This CDR3 spans 16 amino acids. Trimming stripped 5 bases from V and 3 bases from J, with 17 bases between. The germline gives CDR1 SEHNR, CDR2 FQNEAQ (reference sequence). The CDR3 reads CASSPGLGAGGNTIYF. For the CDR3, the DNA is TGTGCCAGCAGCCCGGGTTTGGGGGCAGGTGGAAACACCATATATTTT.

The chain joins TRBV5-4 to TRBJ2-1; 12 nucleotides match TRBD2. The CDR3 covers 14 residues. V dropped 3 bases and J dropped 6; count of bases not matched to a gene: 1. Germline V lookup: CDR1 SGHNT, CDR2 YYREEE (reference sequence). CDR3 coding DNA: TGTGCCAGCAGCTCGGGACTAGCGGGCAATGAGCAGTTCTTC. Residues: CASSSGLAGNEQFF.

The J gene is TRBJ1-5, the V gene TRBV10-3, with 8 bases lining up with TRBD1. The CDR3 is made up of 16 amino acids. The germline V gene has CDR1 ENHRY and CDR2 SYGVKD. Unmatched junction bases numbered 7, after V lost 2 bases and J lost 4 bases. CDR3 bases: TGTGCCATCAGTGAGCTTGGACAGGGTGGTAATCAGCCCCAGCATTTT. It specifies CAISELGQGGNQPQHF.

V is TRBV29-1 and J is TRBJ1-1; 11 bases line up with TRBD1. V gave up 5 bases and J gave up 3 bases; unmatched junction bases: 5. The CDR3 totals 14 residues. Germline CDR1 and CDR2: SQVTM and ANQGSEA. The DNA for the CDR3 is TGCAGCGTTTGGACAGGGGGCGCGGACACTGAAGCTTTCTTT. Translation gives CSVWTGGADTEAFF.